These 13 T cell receptor beta chains originate from one sample sequenced in a study of blood T cell repertoires in COVID-19. TCRdb keeps only in-frame clones here, not all; method: immunoSEQ multiplex PCR. The data show about 380,000 clones, 88% seen once. Sequences were obtained from PBMCs or T cells enriched from blood (not recorded which). These TCRs come from a young woman who had recovered from COVID-19.

The CDR3 spells CASSLHTEAFF. CDR3 sequence (DNA): TGTGCCAGCAGCCTACACACTGAAGCTTTCTTT. This chain joins TRBV28 and TRBJ1-1; D uncertain. The V end was cut by 6 bases, the J end by 3 bases, with 5 bases between. This CDR3 has 11 residues. Germline CDR1 and CDR2: MDHEN and SYDVKM.

The chain combines TRBV7-9 with TRBJ2-5; D possibly corresponds to TRBD2 (5 bases). CDR3 size: 15 residues. CDR1 is SEHNR and CDR2 is FQNEAQ in the germline V gene (reference sequence). Trimming cost V 5 bases and J 4 bases, with 17 bases left between them. Here the CDR3 reads CASSRISPRGETQYF. The CDR3 DNA follows: TGTGCCAGCAGCCGAATCTCCCCCCGGGGAGAGACCCAGTACTTC.

The sample holds one count of this clone. This chain connects TRBV12-3 or TRBV12-4 to TRBJ2-3; D gene unclear. The CDR3 runs to 11 residues. Trimming removed 6 bases from V and 2 bases from J, with 3 bases in between. The CDR3 DNA reads TGTGCCAGCAGACACACAGATACGCAGTATTTT. It encodes CASRHTDTQYF.

This chain uses TRBV5-1 with TRBJ2-1, with 7 bases fitting TRBD1. Germline lookup yields CDR1 SGHRS and CDR2 YFSETQ. The CDR3 length is 15 residues. Trimming at V came to 3 bases and at J to 5 bases, leaving 8 bases not matched to a gene. The CDR3, as DNA: TGCGCCAGCAGCTCGACAGGGATGGACCACAATGAGCAGTTCTTC. Residues: CASSSTGMDHNEQFF. The variable domain in full, with the rest retrieved from reference TRBV5-1 and TRBJ2-1, is KAGVTQTPRYLIKTRGQQVTLSCSPISGHRSVSWYQQTPGQGLQFLFEYFSETQRNKGNFPGRFSGRQFSNSRSEMNVSTLELGDSALYLCASSSTGMDHNEQFFGPGTRLTVL.

The chain uses TRBV11-2 and TRBJ1-2, with a tentative D call TRBD1 (6 bases). This CDR3 is built from 14 residues. Germline V gene lookup returns CDR1 SGHAT and CDR2 FQNNGV. Trimming took 4 bases from V and 8 from J, leaving 17 bases between them. The DNA for the CDR3 is TGTGCCAGCAGCTCCTCGGACAGCTCGGGGGGCTACACCTTC. Translating it yields CASSSSDSSGGYTF. The variable domain in full, completed from reference TRBV11-2 and TRBJ1-2, reads EAGVAQSPRYKIIEKRQSVAFWCNPISGHATLYWYQQILGQGPKLLIQFQNNGVVDDSQLPKDRFSAERLKGVDSTLKIQPAKLEDSAVYLCASSSSDSSGGYTFGSGTRLTVV.

This rearrangement joins TRBV2 to TRBJ1-2, with D unresolved. CDR1 and CDR2 (germline): SNHLY, FYNNEI. The ends were cut back, 8 bases at V and 9 bases at J, with 13 bases in the middle. The CDR3 totals 11 residues. The CDR3 reads CASLYSMSYTF. The CDR3 nucleotides read TGTGCCAGCCTCTACTCCATGAGCTACACCTTC.

The V call is TRBV9, the J call TRBJ2-2; D gene unclear. V was trimmed by 0 bases and J by 7 bases, leaving 4 bases between them. CDR3 size: 12 residues. Germline V gene sequence: CDR1 SGDLS, CDR2 YYNGEE. The CDR3 spells CASSVVVGELFF. CDR3 nucleotides: TGTGCCAGCAGCGTAGTAGTCGGGGAGCTGTTTTTT.

The rearrangement joins TRBV7-9 to TRBJ2-1, with 8 bases identical to TRBD1. This CDR3 has 15 residues. Unmatched junction bases numbered 12, after V lost 5 bases and J lost 9 bases. Per the germline V gene, CDR1 is SEHNR and CDR2 is FQNEAQ (reference sequence). The CDR3 sequence: CASSTDRGPTGEQFF. In nucleotides, the CDR3 is TGTGCCAGCAGCACCGACAGGGGCCCAACGGGTGAGCAGTTCTTC.

The rearrangement links TRBV6-5 to TRBJ1-2; no reliable D call. This CDR3 is 13 amino acids long. Germline V CDR1 and CDR2: MNHEY, SVGAGI. Deletions cut 3 bases from V and 4 bases from J, with 9 bases between. CDR3: CASSYTDFYGYTF. The CDR3 DNA reads as TGTGCCAGCAGTTATACGGACTTCTATGGCTACACCTTC.

This sequence joins TRBV6-5 and TRBJ2-7; 11 bases line up with TRBD2. Trimming took 8 bases from V and 5 from J; bases not matched to a gene: 8. Germline V lookup: CDR1 MNHEY, CDR2 SVGAGI. The CDR3 runs 14 residues. The CDR3, as DNA: TGTGCCAGCGGACTAGCGGGCTGGGGGGACGAGCAGTACTTC. This codes for CASGLAGWGDEQYF.

The chain couples TRBV7-6 to TRBJ2-1; D might be TRBD2 (5 bases). The CDR3 is 14 residues long. CDR1 is SGHVS and CDR2 is FNYEAQ in the germline V gene. The V end was cut by 1 base, the J end by 3 bases, with 7 bases between. The CDR3 sequence: CASSLVGSYNEQFF. As DNA, the CDR3 is TGTGCCAGCAGCTTAGTAGGGAGCTACAATGAGCAGTTCTTC.

The chain combines TRBV24-1 with TRBJ1-6; tentative D call: TRBD1 (5 bases). The V gene lost 2 bases and the J gene lost 0 bases, with 19 bases spanning the gap. Per the germline V gene, CDR1 is KGHDR and CDR2 is SFDVKD. This CDR3 region has 20 residues. DNA for the CDR3: TGTGCCACCAGTGATTATCGGGACGCGGGATCGATCTCCTATAATTCACCCCTCCACTTT. Translated: CATSDYRDAGSISYNSPLHF.

The V and J genes are TRBV19 and TRBJ2-7; TRBD2 is a possible D gene (7 bases). V was trimmed by 11 bases and J by 6 bases, leaving 17 bases between them. The CDR3 loop spans 12 amino acids. Germline V gene sequence: CDR1 LNHDA, CDR2 SQIVND (reference sequence). In DNA, the CDR3 is TGTGCCGTCAACGGGGGGCCGGGCGAGCAGTACTTC. Protein: CAVNGGPGEQYF.